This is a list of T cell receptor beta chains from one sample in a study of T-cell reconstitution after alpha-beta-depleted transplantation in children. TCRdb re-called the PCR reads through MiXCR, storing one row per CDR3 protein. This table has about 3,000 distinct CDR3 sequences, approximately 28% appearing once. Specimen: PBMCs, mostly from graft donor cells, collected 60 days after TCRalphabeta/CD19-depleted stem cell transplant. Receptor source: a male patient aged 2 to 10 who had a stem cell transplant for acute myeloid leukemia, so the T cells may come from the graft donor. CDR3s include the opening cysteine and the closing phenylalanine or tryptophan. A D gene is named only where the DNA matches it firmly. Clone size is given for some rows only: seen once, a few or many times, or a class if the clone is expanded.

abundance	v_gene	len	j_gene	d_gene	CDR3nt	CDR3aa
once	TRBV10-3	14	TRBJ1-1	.	TGTGCCATCAGCCCCGGGCGGGAGAACACTGAAGCTTTCTTT	CAISPGRENTEAFF
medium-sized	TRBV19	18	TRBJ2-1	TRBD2	TGTGCCAGTAGTCAGACTAGCGGGGGGGCCGGACCGTACAATGAGCAGTTCTTC	CASSQTSGGAGPYNEQFF
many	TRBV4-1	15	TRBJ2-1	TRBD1	TGCGCCAGCAGCCAACCCGGGACAGGGGTCAATGAGCAGTTCTTC	CASSQPGTGVNEQFF
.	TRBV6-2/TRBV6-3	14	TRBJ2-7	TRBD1	TGTGCCAGCAGTTTGGACAGGGTAGGCTACGAGCAGTACTTC	CASSLDRVGYEQYF
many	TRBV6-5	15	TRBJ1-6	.	TGTGCCAGCATTAAAAGGACAGCTGCAAATTCACCCCTCCACTTT	CASIKRTAANSPLHF
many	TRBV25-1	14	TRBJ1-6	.	TGTGCCAGCAGTGAAGTCTTTGGGAGGTCACCCCTCCACTTT	CASSEVFGRSPLHF
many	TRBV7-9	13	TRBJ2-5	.	TGTGCCAGCAGCCTAACCGTTTCAGAGACCCAGTACTTC	CASSLTVSETQYF
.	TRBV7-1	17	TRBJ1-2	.	.	CANCSGATGTSLYGCSF
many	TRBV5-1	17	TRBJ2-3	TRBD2	TGCGCCAGCAGCTTACGTCTAGCGGGGGGACGCACAGATACGCAGTATTTT	CASSLRLAGGRTDTQYF
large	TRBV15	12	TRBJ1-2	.	TGTGCCACCAGCAATGGAATCGGCGGCTACACCTTC	CATSNGIGGYTF
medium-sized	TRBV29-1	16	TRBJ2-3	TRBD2	TGCAGCGTTGAAACTCAGCGGGGGGGCCTTACAGATACGCAGTATTTT	CSVETQRGGLTDTQYF
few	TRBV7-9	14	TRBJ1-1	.	TGTGCCATGAGCTTCGGGGGGGAGAACACTGAAGCTTTCTTT	CAMSFGGENTEAFF
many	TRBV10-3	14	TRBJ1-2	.	TGTGCCATCAGTTCGAGGGGACCGAACTATGGCTACACCTTC	CAISSRGPNYGYTF
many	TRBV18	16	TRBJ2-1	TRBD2	TGTGCCAGCTCACCATCGGCTAGCGGTAACTACAATGAGCAGTTCTTC	CASSPSASGNYNEQFF
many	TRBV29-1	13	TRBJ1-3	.	TGCAGCGTTGAGGCGGCTTCAGGAAACACCATATATTTT	CSVEAASGNTIYF
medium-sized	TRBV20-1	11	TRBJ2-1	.	TGCAGTGCACCGACCCTCAATGAGCAGTTCTTC	CSAPTLNEQFF
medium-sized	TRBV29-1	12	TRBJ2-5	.	TGCAGCGTTGACAGGTTTCAGGAGACCCAGTACTTC	CSVDRFQETQYF
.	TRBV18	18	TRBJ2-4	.	TGTGCCAGCTCACCACCGACCCAGCAAGAAGTAAATTCGGTCATTCAGTACTTC	CASSPPTQQEVNSVIQYF
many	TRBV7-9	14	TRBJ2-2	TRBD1	TGTGCCAGCAGCTGGACAGGATACACCGGGGAGCTGTTTTTT	CASSWTGYTGELFF
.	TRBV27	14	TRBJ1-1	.	TGTGCCAGCAGCTCCGGGCGGGAGAACACTGAAGCTTTCTTT	CASSSGRENTEAFF
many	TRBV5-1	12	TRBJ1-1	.	TGCGCCAGCAGTTATAGGGGCACTGAAGCTTTCTTT	CASSYRGTEAFF
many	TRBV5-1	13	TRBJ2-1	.	TGCGCCAGCAGCCACAGGGCTGCGGTTGAGCAGTTCTTC	CASSHRAAVEQFF
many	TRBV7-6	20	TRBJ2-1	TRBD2	TGTGCCAGCAGCTCAAACTTCTGGCTAGCGGGAGACGGTTCCTACAATGAGCAGTTCTTC	CASSSNFWLAGDGSYNEQFF
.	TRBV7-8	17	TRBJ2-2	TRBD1	TGTGCCAGCAGCTTAGCGGCGGGGACAGGGGACACCGGGGAGCTGTTTTTT	CASSLAAGTGDTGELFF
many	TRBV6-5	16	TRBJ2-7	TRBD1	TGTGCCAGCAGTTACGAGCTCGGAGGGCAGGGGGCGCAGCAGTACTTC	CASSYELGGQGAQQYF
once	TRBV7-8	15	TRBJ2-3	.	TGTGCCAGCAGGAGCCTAGCAGTCCACACAGATACGCAGTATTTT	CASRSLAVHTDTQYF
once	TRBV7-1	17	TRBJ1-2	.	.	CGNSSGGSGTSLYGCSF
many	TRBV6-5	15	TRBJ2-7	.	TGTGCCAGCAGTTACTCCCCCGGGAGCTCCTACGAGCAGTACTTC	CASSYSPGSSYEQYF
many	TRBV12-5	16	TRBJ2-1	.	TGTGCTAGTGGGGCTTGTTGGCTAGCGACGTACAATGAGCAGTTCTTC	CASGACWLATYNEQFF
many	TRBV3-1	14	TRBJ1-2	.	TGTGCCAGCAGCCAAGAGTTTTCAAACTATGGCTACACCTTC	CASSQEFSNYGYTF
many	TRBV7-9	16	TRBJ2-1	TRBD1	TGTGCCAGCAGCTGGGGACAGGTGAGCTCCTACAATGAGCAGTTCTTC	CASSWGQVSSYNEQFF
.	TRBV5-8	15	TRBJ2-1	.	TGTGCCATGGGCCATGGGACCTTGTCCTACAATGAGCAGTTCTTC	CAMGHGTLSYNEQFF